Following are 15 T cell receptor beta chains from one sample sequenced in a study of blood T cell repertoires in COVID-19. Assay: immunoSEQ multiplex PCR; the TCRdb copy retains only in-frame clones and omits some. The table includes about 300,000 clones, 89% detected once. Sequenced input: peripheral blood. The receptors were gathered from a man aged 18 to 35 who had recovered from COVID-19.

The J gene is TRBJ1-5, the V gene TRBV6-1, with D perhaps matching TRBD1 (5 bases). The CDR3 has 18 residues. Germline CDR1 reads MNHNS; CDR2 reads SASEGT. The V end lost 1 base, the J end lost 0 bases, and 16 bases lay between the germline ends. CDR3: CASSEVAIQAYSNQPQHF. CDR3 sequence (DNA): TGTGCCAGCAGTGAAGTGGCGATACAGGCCTATAGCAATCAGCCCCAGCATTTT.

The chain employs TRBV25-1 and TRBJ2-7; D is uncertain. Germline CDR1 and CDR2: MGHDK and SYGVNS. Trimming took 5 bases from V and 5 from J, leaving 16 bases between them. There are 14 residues in the CDR3. The CDR3, as DNA: TGTGCCAGCAGTCCCAAGACTGGAAGTGACGAGCAGTACTTC. It codes for CASSPKTGSDEQYF.

J is TRBJ2-3 and V is TRBV7-9, with D hard to call. The CDR3 sequence is 12 residues long. Deletions cut 7 bases from V and 1 base from J, with 6 bases between. From germline, CDR1 is SEHNR and CDR2 FQNEAQ (reference sequence). The CDR3 here is CASNEGTDTQYF. The CDR3, as DNA: TGTGCCAGCAACGAGGGCACAGATACGCAGTATTTT.

The chain is built from TRBV19 and TRBJ1-6; D call uncertain. The CDR3 has 13 amino acids. CDR1 and CDR2 from the germline V gene are LNHDA and SQIVND (reference sequence). V lost 9 bases and J 5 bases, leaving 11 bases between the germline ends. In DNA form, the CDR3 reads TGTGCCAGCCGGGATATTAATAATTCACCCCTCCACTTT. Its translation is CASRDINNSPLHF.

This chain joins TRBV2 and TRBJ1-3; 10 bases align to TRBD1. V shed 5 bases and J 3 bases; nucleotides not matched to a gene: 4. The CDR3 has 15 residues. Germline lookup yields CDR1 SNHLY and CDR2 FYNNEI. The CDR3 sequence: CASSPTGGGGNTIYF. DNA for the CDR3: TGTGCCAGCAGTCCGACAGGGGGCGGTGGAAACACCATATATTTT.

The chain links TRBV7-9 to TRBJ1-2, with a possible D match to TRBD1 (5 bases). The CDR3 sequence is 12 residues long. Between the trimmed V and J ends, which lost 5 bases and 3 bases, there was a span of 7 bases. CDR1 is SEHNR and CDR2 is FQNEAQ in the germline V gene (reference sequence). The CDR3 sequence is CASSQTDYGYTF. The CDR3 nucleotides read TGTGCCAGCAGCCAGACAGACTATGGCTACACCTTC.

The gene calls are TRBV2 and TRBJ2-5; D might be TRBD2 (6 bases). The V gene's germline CDR1 is SNHLY and CDR2 FYNNEI. Between the trimmed V and J ends, which lost 7 bases and 5 bases, there was a span of 17 bases. CDR3 length: 14 residues. CDR3 nucleotide sequence: TGTGCCAGCAAACCGGGAGTAGGGTCGGAGACCCAGTACTTC. The encoded protein is CASKPGVGSETQYF.

V usage is TRBV3-1 (or the pseudogene TRBV3-2) and J usage is TRBJ1-2; 10 nucleotides line up with TRBD1. CDR1 is LGHDT, CDR2 YNNKEL, per germline (reference sequence). V lost 3 bases, J lost 8 bases, and 9 bases stayed unmatched. The CDR3 sequence is 15 residues long. DNA of the CDR3: TGTGCCAGCAGCCAGGTAAGACAGGGGGCACTGGGCTACACCTTC. Translated, it gives CASSQVRQGALGYTF.

The rearrangement uses TRBV28 and TRBJ1-5, with TRBD1 identical over 7 bases. The junction had 6 bases not matched to a gene; V was cut back by 6 bases and J by 1 base. CDR3 size: 15 residues. Germline CDR1 is MDHEN and CDR2 is SYDVKM. For the CDR3, the DNA is TGTGCCAGCAGCACAGGGGTATTCAGCAATCAGCCCCAGCATTTT. Protein sequence: CASSTGVFSNQPQHF.

The rearrangement links TRBV11-2 to TRBJ2-4; maybe TRBD2 (5 bases). Germline V gene data show CDR1 as SGHAT and CDR2 as FQNNGV. CDR3 size: 12 residues. The V gene lost 3 bases and the J gene lost 6 bases, with 6 bases spanning the gap. The CDR3 nucleotides are TGTGCCAGCAGCTTGGGAGTAAACATTCAGTACTTC. The encoded protein is CASSLGVNIQYF.

The chain carries TRBV10-3 and TRBJ2-7, with D possibly being TRBD1 (7 bases). The CDR3 has 14 residues. The ends were cut back, 4 bases at V and 1 base at J, with 11 bases in the middle. Germline V gene sequence: CDR1 ENHRY, CDR2 SYGVKD. CDR3 region: CAISGRGLSYEQYF. In nucleotides, the CDR3 is TGTGCCATCAGTGGGAGGGGGCTGTCCTACGAGCAGTACTTC.

This chain links TRBV25-1 with TRBJ2-3; TRBD1 matches 8 bases. The germline gives CDR1 MGHDK, CDR2 SYGVNS. The CDR3 has 14 amino acids. J was trimmed by 6 bases and V by 5 bases; bases with no gene match: 7. The CDR3 DNA reads TGTGCCAGCAGTCCGCGGACAGGGCTGGATACGCAGTATTTT. Translated, it gives CASSPRTGLDTQYF.

The rearrangement links TRBV11-3 to TRBJ2-1, with D possibly matching TRBD1 (6 bases). CDR3 length equals 16 residues. V gave up 1 base and J gave up 1 base, with 11 bases separating them. CDR1 is SGHNT, CDR2 YENEEA, per germline. For the CDR3, the DNA is TGTGCCAGCAGCTTAGCGGGAACAGGGTCCTACAATGAGCAGTTCTTC. Protein product: CASSLAGTGSYNEQFF.

The CDR3 protein is CASSNPRRGPDTQYF. The CDR3 DNA is TGTGCCAGTAGCAACCCCCGCAGGGGCCCAGATACGCAGTATTTT. J is TRBJ2-3 and V is TRBV19, with a weak D call TRBD1 (6 bases). Trimming took off 6 bases at V and 4 bases at J, with 17 bases between the two ends. The germline CDR1 and CDR2 sequences are LNHDA and SQIVND (reference sequence). The CDR3 is made up of 15 amino acids.

J is TRBJ1-6 and V is TRBV7-9; 7 bases agree with TRBD1. The ends lost 3 bases at V and 7 bases at J; junction bases unmatched: 6. The CDR3 sequence is 15 residues long. CDR1 and CDR2 from the germline V gene are SEHNR and FQNEAQ (reference sequence). This CDR3 reads CASSFSTGQNSPLHF. CDR3 nucleotide sequence: TGTGCCAGCAGCTTTTCGACAGGGCAAAATTCACCCCTCCACTTT.